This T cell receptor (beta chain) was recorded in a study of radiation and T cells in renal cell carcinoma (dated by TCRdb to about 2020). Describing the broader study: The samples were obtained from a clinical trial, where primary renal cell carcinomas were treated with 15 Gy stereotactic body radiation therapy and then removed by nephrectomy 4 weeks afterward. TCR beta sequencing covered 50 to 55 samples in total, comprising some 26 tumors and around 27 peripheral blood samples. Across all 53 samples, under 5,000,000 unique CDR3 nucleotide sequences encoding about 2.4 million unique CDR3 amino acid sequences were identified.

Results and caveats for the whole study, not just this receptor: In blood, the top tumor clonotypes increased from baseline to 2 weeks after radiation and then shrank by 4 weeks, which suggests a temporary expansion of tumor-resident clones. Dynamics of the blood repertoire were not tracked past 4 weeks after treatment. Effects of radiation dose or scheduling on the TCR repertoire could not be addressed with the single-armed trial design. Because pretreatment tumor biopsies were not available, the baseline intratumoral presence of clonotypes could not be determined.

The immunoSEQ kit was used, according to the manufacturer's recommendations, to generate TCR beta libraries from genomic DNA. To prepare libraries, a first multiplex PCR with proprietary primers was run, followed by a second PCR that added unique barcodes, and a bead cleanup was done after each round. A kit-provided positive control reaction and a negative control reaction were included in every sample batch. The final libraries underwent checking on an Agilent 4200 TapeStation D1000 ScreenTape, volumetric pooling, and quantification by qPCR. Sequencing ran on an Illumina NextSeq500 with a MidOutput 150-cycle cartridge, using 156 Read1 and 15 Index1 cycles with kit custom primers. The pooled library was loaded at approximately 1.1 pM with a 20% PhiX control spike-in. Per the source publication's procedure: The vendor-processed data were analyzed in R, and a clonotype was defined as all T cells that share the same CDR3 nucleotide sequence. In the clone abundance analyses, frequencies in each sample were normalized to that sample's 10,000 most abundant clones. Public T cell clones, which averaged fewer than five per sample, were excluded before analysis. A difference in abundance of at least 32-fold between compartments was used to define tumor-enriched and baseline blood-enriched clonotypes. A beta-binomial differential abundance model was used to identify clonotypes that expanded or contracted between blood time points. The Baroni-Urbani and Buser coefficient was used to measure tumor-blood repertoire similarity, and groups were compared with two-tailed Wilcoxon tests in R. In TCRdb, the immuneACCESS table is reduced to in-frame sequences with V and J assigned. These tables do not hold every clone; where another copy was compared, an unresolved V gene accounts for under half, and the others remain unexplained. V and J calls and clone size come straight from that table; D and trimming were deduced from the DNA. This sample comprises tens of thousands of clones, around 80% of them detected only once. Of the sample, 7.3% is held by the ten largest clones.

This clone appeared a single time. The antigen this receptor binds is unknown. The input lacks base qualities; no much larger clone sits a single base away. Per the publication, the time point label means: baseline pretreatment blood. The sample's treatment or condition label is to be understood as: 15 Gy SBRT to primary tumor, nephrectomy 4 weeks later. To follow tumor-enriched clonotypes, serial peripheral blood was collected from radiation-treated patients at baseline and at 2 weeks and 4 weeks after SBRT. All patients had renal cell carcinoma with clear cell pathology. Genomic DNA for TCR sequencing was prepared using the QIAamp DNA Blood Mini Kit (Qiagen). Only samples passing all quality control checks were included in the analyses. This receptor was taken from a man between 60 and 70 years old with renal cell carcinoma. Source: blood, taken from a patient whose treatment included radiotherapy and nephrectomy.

The CDR3 has the sequence CSVSGQGPNTGELFF. The DNA is as follows: TGCAGCGTTTCCGGACAGGGTCCGAACACCGGGGAGCTGTTTTTT. The rearranged segments are TRBV29-1 and TRBJ2-2, with 8 central nucleotides matching TRBD1. The germline V gene sets CDR1 to SQVTM and CDR2 to ANQGSEA. The CDR3 starts with the cysteine, ends with the phenylalanine, and has 15 residues. Only CDR3 DNA is held: 45 bases, read in frame from base 1. Trimming leaves V shorter by 5 bases and J shorter by 0 bases, with the junction holding 5 bases beyond the gene matches.